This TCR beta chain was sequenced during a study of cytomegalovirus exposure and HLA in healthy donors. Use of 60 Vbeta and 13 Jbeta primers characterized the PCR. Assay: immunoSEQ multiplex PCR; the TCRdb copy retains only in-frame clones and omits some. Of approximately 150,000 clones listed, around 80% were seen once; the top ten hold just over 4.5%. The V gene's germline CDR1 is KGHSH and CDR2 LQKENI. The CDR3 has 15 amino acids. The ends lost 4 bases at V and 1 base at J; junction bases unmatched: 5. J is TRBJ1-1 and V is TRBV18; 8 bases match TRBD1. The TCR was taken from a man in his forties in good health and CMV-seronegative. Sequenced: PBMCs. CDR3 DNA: TGTGCCAGCTCACGCTACAGGGGGTCGAACACTGAAGCTTTCTTT. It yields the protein CASSRYRGSNTEAFF.